Sequencing of this TCR beta chain was carried out in a study of T-cell reconstitution after alpha-beta-depleted transplantation in children (dated by TCRdb to about 2016). As for the study more broadly: T-cell immune reconstitution after TCRalphabeta/CD19-depleted allogeneic hematopoietic cell transplantation in children was quantitatively tracked in the study by means of TCR repertoire profiling.

From a lookup of the germline V gene, CDR1 and CDR2 are MNHNS and SASEGT. From the cysteine up to the phenylalanine, the CDR3 has a length of 16 residues. Of the read, only the CDR3 DNA is kept; its 48 bases are in frame from base 1. V lost 8 bases and J lost 0 bases; the stretch between them is 14 bases long. With regard to this clonotype: Its antigen has not been determined. No base quality information exists; no much larger clone differs at one position.

Preparation of the library involved PCR. The sequencing machine was an Illumina HiSeq 2500. Molecular barcoding was employed in the preparation of TCR libraries, with unique molecular identifiers being used to normalize TCRbeta repertoire quantification. In-frame beta chains were kept once TCRdb had trimmed the public reads at Q25 with fastp and called clones with MiXCR. For every CDR3 protein sequence, its rows merge into one entry that carries the most common genes and DNA. The sample table records about 540,000 distinct CDR3 sequences; around 18% of these occur just once. The ten largest make up 3% to 3.5% of the sample.

The chain is made from TRBV6-1 and TRBJ1-6; tentative D gene TRBD1, with 6 bases matching. This receptor was identified in a human donor who donated a stem cell graft to a child with acute lymphoblastic leukemia. Specimen: PBMCs from the stem cell graft donor, collected from the stem cell graft. In nucleotide form, the sequence is TGTGCCAGCCATGGGGGGCGGCCCTCCTATAATTCACCCCTCCACTTT. The translation is CASHGGRPSYNSPLHF.